The rows below give T cell receptor beta chains drawn from one sample of a study of T-cell reconstitution after alpha-beta-depleted transplantation in children. TCRdb re-analysed the PCR reads in MiXCR, keeping a single row per CDR3 protein. The sample lists some 460,000 distinct CDR3 sequences, roughly 17% seen once, with around 28% in the top ten. The sample was PBMCs, mostly from graft donor cells, taken 360 days after TCRalphabeta/CD19-depleted stem cell transplant. The receptor source for this set is a boy under two years old who had a stem cell transplant for Wiskott-Aldrich syndrome, so the T cells may come from the graft donor. Both conserved end residues are part of each CDR3. The D gene is left open where the match is weak.

J gene	V gene	D gene	CDR3 protein
TRBJ2-1	TRBV12-3/TRBV12-4	NA	CASSPLDLFSNEQFF
TRBJ1-4	TRBV27	TRBD1	CASSPQGARNEKLFF
TRBJ2-1	TRBV20-1	NA	CSASRAGLYNEQFF
TRBJ2-7	TRBV28	NA	CASSLPYRGEQYF
TRBJ2-3	TRBV7-2	TRBD2	CASSFSLAVVRSDTQYF
TRBJ2-1	TRBV28	NA	CASSFTRPNEQFF
TRBJ2-5	TRBV12-3/TRBV12-4	NA	CASSAYLETQYF
TRBJ2-2	TRBV11-2	TRBD2	CASSYGGTMRFTGELFF
TRBJ2-7	TRBV7-2	NA	CASSFPWAYEQYF
TRBJ1-1	TRBV20-1	TRBD1	CSARELGRGTEAFF
TRBJ2-1	TRBV7-2	TRBD2	CASSLASGAYNEQFF
TRBJ2-5	TRBV7-6	NA	CASSLASSETQYF
TRBJ2-4	TRBV7-9	NA	CASSLARGTLKNIQYF
TRBJ2-7	TRBV6-6	NA	CASRETGQKEQYF
TRBJ1-2	TRBV5-1	NA	CASSERGIYGYTF
TRBJ2-5	TRBV5-5	NA	CASSSRDLLETQYF
TRBJ2-7	TRBV7-9	NA	CASSPPGPFSEQYF
TRBJ2-1	TRBV5-1	TRBD2	CASSEGLAGDYNEQFF
TRBJ2-3	TRBV7-9	TRBD2	CASSPRTSGVTDTQYF
TRBJ1-5	TRBV25-1	TRBD1	CASSGKQGPNQPQHF
TRBJ2-5	TRBV9	NA	CASSVEGRFQETQYF
TRBJ2-2	TRBV11-2	TRBD2	CASSSPTSGANTGELFF
TRBJ2-4	TRBV5-1	TRBD1	CASSSGTGGRAKNIQYF
TRBJ2-2	TRBV4-2	NA	CASSQALNSGELFF
TRBJ2-7	TRBV7-2	TRBD1	CASSRQGFPYEQYF
TRBJ2-2	TRBV3-1	NA	CASSQGLETGELFF
TRBJ2-7	TRBV7-6	TRBD2	CASSSGLADTYEQYF
TRBJ2-7	TRBV20-1	NA	CSARALSPNYEQYF
TRBJ2-5	TRBV29-1	NA	CSVAGRVQETQYF
TRBJ2-3	TRBV2	TRBD1	CASTIPGQGSTDTQYF
TRBJ2-7	TRBV20-1	NA	CSAPVVHEQYF
TRBJ1-5	TRBV6-5	NA	CAIGEVGQPQHF
TRBJ2-7	TRBV6-1	TRBD1	CASRPDRAGEQYF
TRBJ2-5	TRBV7-9	NA	CASSQGIWETQYF
TRBJ2-1	TRBV4-2	TRBD2	CASSKTSGGSSYNEQFF
TRBJ1-5	TRBV28	NA	CASSPRPGDNQPQHF
TRBJ2-7	TRBV29-1	NA	CSAQGLMSYEQYF
TRBJ2-7	TRBV7-9	TRBD1	CASSHLTGQGAYEQYF
TRBJ2-7	TRBV5-6	NA	CASSLRRVPSEQYF
TRBJ2-2	TRBV12-3/TRBV12-4	NA	CASSFAAGELFF
TRBJ2-7	TRBV19	NA	CASSIAGREQYF
TRBJ2-3	TRBV19	TRBD1	CASRSAGQGTTDTQYF
TRBJ2-7	TRBV13	NA	CASPFDYEQYF